The subject of this entry is one T cell receptor (beta chain). This record comes from a study of blood T cells in healthy people across ages. The germline CDR1 and CDR2 sequences are LGHNA and YSLEER. This CDR3 is built from 17 residues. V gave up 0 bases and J gave up 2 bases, with 15 bases separating them. Together with a sample-barcoded 5' primer, a J-beta primer mix was included in a second PCR lasting roughly 6 to 12 cycles. Through a template-switch adaptor with 12 random nucleotides, each cDNA molecule received a tag. TCRdb processed the 5' RACE reads anew with MiXCR; each CDR3 protein has one entry. The sample contains about 1.4 million distinct CDR3 sequences, approximately 59% of which appear only once.

This clonotype originated in a man aged 18 to 30 in good health. The V call is TRBV4-3, the J call TRBJ2-3, with a weak D call TRBD2 (6 bases). Sequencing was performed on blood. The CDR3 sequence: CASSQETRSPVTDTQYF. The CDR3 region has the DNA TGCGCCAGCAGCCAAGAGACTAGAAGCCCTGTCACAGATACGCAGTATTTT.